What follows describes a single T cell receptor (beta chain). As yet, its antigen is unknown. The sample belongs to a study of CD8+ T cells in alopecia areata. Study-wide results and caveats: Administration of tofacitinib significantly diminished scalp clonality and expanded CD8+ clones within the top 100.

Documented treatment: oral pan-JAK inhibitor, 5-10 mg twice daily. RNA extraction was followed by reverse transcription into cDNA, which acted as the sequencing template. Produced via immunoSEQ multiplex PCR; TCRdb's table is partial and in-frame only. The sample has some 160,000 clones; less than 70% are singletons. This material consisted of CD4+ T cells sorted from blood, taken at week 4, from a patient treated with tofacitinib. The sequence came from a human donor with alopecia areata.

The CDR3 protein is CASSFWEGTQYF. CDR3 DNA sequence: TGTGCCAGCAGCTTCTGGGAAGGTACCCAGTACTTC. The chain joins TRBV5-4 to TRBJ2-5; no definite D call. This CDR3 comprises 12 residues. With 2 bases removed from V and 8 bases from J, the gap between germline ends came to 10 bases. CDR1 and CDR2 from the germline V gene are SGHNT and YYREEE (reference sequence).